Listed here are 2 T cell receptor beta chains from one sample, sequenced in a study of blood T cell repertoires in COVID-19. Sequencing was performed with immunoSEQ multiplex PCR; in TCRdb, only in-frame clones are kept and a portion is missing. The sample has approximately 28,000 clones; roughly 87% are singletons. The sequencing input was peripheral blood. Source of these receptors: a man aged 55 to 70 with active COVID-19.

V is TRBV27 and J is TRBJ1-4; no reliable D call. Trimming pared 9 bases from V and 6 bases from J, leaving 23 bases between. Germline V CDR1 and CDR2: MNHEY, SMNVEV (reference sequence). The CDR3 sequence is 16 residues long. The CDR3 region is CASKGGSTSNDEKLFF. In nucleotides, the CDR3 is TGTGCCAGTAAGGGAGGCTCCACATCTAACGATGAAAAACTGTTTTTT.

The rearrangement joins TRBV28 to TRBJ2-1; TRBD2 matches 13 bases. V dropped 6 bases and J dropped 12; count of bases not matched to a gene: 14. There are 16 residues in the CDR3. CDR1 and CDR2 (germline): MDHEN, SYDVKM. The CDR3 nucleotides read TGTGCCAGCAGCACCAGAACACGACTAGCGGGGGGCCGGCAGTTCTTC. Encoded protein: CASSTRTRLAGGRQFF.